Listed below are T cell receptor beta chains from one sample, sequenced in a study of immune evolution from preneoplasia to lung adenocarcinoma. TCRdb's copy holds only in-frame clones and misses some; the assay was immunoSEQ multiplex PCR. The sample consists of fewer than 50,000 clones, more than 60% of them appearing once. Source material: FFPE invasive lung adenocarcinoma tissue. The receptor set was obtained from a person between 55 and 69 years old with lung adenocarcinoma. CDR3s leave out the opening cysteine and the closing phenylalanine or tryptophan. Clone size is given for some rows only: seen once, a few or many times, or a class if the clone is expanded.

TRBJ2-1 TRBV7-3 - ASSLGHSSNEQF
TRBJ1-2 TRBV28 - ATSGQHYGYT
TRBJ2-7 TRBV28 - ASSLSLAGGYEQY
TRBJ2-3 TRBV7-9 - ASSSPTSGIDTQY
TRBJ2-7 TRBV7-2 few ASSSRRGSGRASVYEQY
TRBJ1-1 TRBV2 - ASNRLPNTEAF
TRBJ1-2 TRBV5-1 - ASSLGGGGGYGYT
TRBJ2-1 TRBV5-6 - ASSLSGRADNEQF
TRBJ2-1 TRBV7-9 once ASEGPDNEQF
TRBJ2-1 TRBV20-1 - SATRYNEQF
TRBJ2-5 TRBV7-8 - ASSLEGGGSQETQY
TRBJ1-5 TRBV7-8 - ASSRPGGNQPQH
TRBJ1-2 TRBV28 - ASIRDPAGYT
TRBJ2-7 TRBV11-1 - ASSLRSGRPGEQY
TRBJ1-4 TRBV18 - ASSPPGPRGEKLF
TRBJ2-2 TRBV11-2 once ASSLTNTGELF
TRBJ2-5 TRBV5-4 - ASSLSGAETQY
TRBJ1-5 TRBV18 - ASSPSEGRGPNQPQH
TRBJ2-2 TRBV28 - ATGTLNTGELF
TRBJ2-5 TRBV18 - ASSPLPTHQETQY
TRBJ1-1 TRBV5-4 - ASSQRDRVTEAF
TRBJ1-4 TRBV4-2 - ASSQGTGWDEKLF
TRBJ1-4 TRBV27 - ASRRGSREKLF
TRBJ1-5 TRBV27 - ASSLQGDNQPQH
TRBJ2-2 TRBV19 - ASSLGQGLAGELF
TRBJ1-4 TRBV19 - ASSTNRDEKLF
TRBJ2-7 TRBV5-1 - ASSLITGQGGYEQY
TRBJ1-2 TRBV27 - ASSFRDLSYGYT
TRBJ2-7 TRBV10-2 few ASRTGRGEQY
TRBJ2-7 TRBV12-2 - ASRLGPGQSSYEQY
TRBJ1-4 TRBV6-6 once ASGKGQGAFNEKLF
TRBJ2-7 TRBV5-5 - ASSLSPTPREQY
TRBJ2-1 TRBV5-1 - ASRGVDNEQF
TRBJ2-2 TRBV5-1 once ASSLSRNTEELF
TRBJ1-3 TRBV4-1 - ASSQEMTNSGNTIY
TRBJ2-7 TRBV6-5 - ASSTTGRHEQY
TRBJ1-2 TRBV5-6 - ASSLVDVGYT
TRBJ2-5 TRBV14 few ASSQDGLPQETQY
TRBJ1-1 TRBV7-9 - ASSLSQGARGTEAF
TRBJ2-2 TRBV30 once AWSVARTSGWTNTGELF
TRBJ2-6 TRBV7-9 - ASSLTSGANVLT